These 28 T cell receptor beta chains were all obtained from the same sample, sequenced in a study of shared clonotypes between healthy human individuals. Here immunoSEQ multiplex PCR was the method, and the copy in TCRdb shows in-frame clones only, minus some. The sample shows fewer than 500,000 clones, almost 80% of them seen only once. The specimen sequenced was PBMCs. Receptors were obtained from a woman aged 40 to 49 in good health. Some clones in this sample may be carry-over from other donors' samples.

J is TRBJ2-3 and V is TRBV7-3, with D perhaps TRBD2 (5 bases). CDR3 length: 14 residues. CDR1 is SGHTA, CDR2 FQGTGA, per germline. V lost 5 bases and J 0 bases, leaving 9 bases between the germline ends. CDR3 loop: CASSLRGSTDTQYF. The CDR3 DNA follows: TGTGCCAGCAGCCTCCGGGGTAGCACAGATACGCAGTATTTT.

The rearrangement uses TRBV4-1 and TRBJ2-4; unclear D gene. The germline CDR1 and CDR2 sequences are MGHRA and YSYEKL. This CDR3 is built from 16 residues. The V and J ends lost 1 base and 6 bases respectively, with 16 bases between them. The chain's CDR3 is CASSQGPTWRGNIQYF. The CDR3 DNA is TGCGCCAGCAGCCAAGGACCGACCTGGCGCGGAAACATTCAGTACTTC.

V is TRBV6-1 and J is TRBJ1-4; 7 positions match TRBD1. In germline, CDR1 is MNHNS, CDR2 SASEGT. Trimming cost V 8 bases and J 4 bases; bases outside gene matches: 4. This CDR3 is 13 amino acids long. DNA of the CDR3: TGTGCCAGCCGGGGACAGCTTAATGAAAAACTGTTTTTT. It encodes CASRGQLNEKLFF.

This rearrangement joins TRBV7-2 to TRBJ1-2; no firm D call. Germline V gene data show CDR1 as SGHTA and CDR2 as FQGNSA. V was cut by 5 bases and J by 4 bases, with 11 bases left in between. The CDR3 has 13 amino acids. In nucleotides, the CDR3 is TGTGCCAGCAGCCCCGGGGTCTTCTATGGCTACACCTTC. Its translation: CASSPGVFYGYTF.

This chain joins TRBV9 and TRBJ2-1, with D possibly matching TRBD2 (5 bases). Trimming removed 0 bases from V and 7 bases from J, with 14 bases in between. CDR1 and CDR2 from the germline V gene are SGDLS and YYNGEE. The CDR3 spans 15 residues. This CDR3 reads CASSVVSGTRNEQFF. The CDR3 nucleotides read TGTGCCAGCAGCGTAGTTTCGGGAACCCGTAATGAGCAGTTCTTC.

V is TRBV5-1 and J is TRBJ1-1; the D is unclear. The V gene lost 0 bases and the J gene lost 1 base, with 7 bases spanning the gap. Germline lookup yields CDR1 SGHRS and CDR2 YFSETQ. The CDR3 is 14 residues long. The CDR3 loop is CASSLDGRNTEAFF. The CDR3 region has the DNA TGCGCCAGCAGCTTGGACGGGAGGAACACTGAAGCTTTCTTT.

The V call is TRBV11-1, the J call TRBJ2-1, with D perhaps matching TRBD2 (5 bases). V was cut by 3 bases and J by 0 bases, with 9 bases left in between. CDR3 length: 15 amino acids. CDR1 SGHAT and CDR2 FQDESV come from the germline V gene (reference sequence). The CDR3 loop reads CASSLNSASYNEQFF. The CDR3 nucleotides are TGTGCCAGCAGCTTGAATAGCGCCTCCTACAATGAGCAGTTCTTC.

This chain joins TRBV15 and TRBJ2-5, with 8 bases aligning to TRBD1. V shed 3 bases and J 4 bases; nucleotides not matched to a gene: 10. The CDR3 length is 16 residues. The germline CDR1 and CDR2 sequences are LNHNV and YYDKDF (reference sequence). The CDR3, as DNA: TGTGCCACCAGCAGGGGTGGGTCGACAGGGGCAGAGACCCAGTACTTC. This encodes CATSRGGSTGAETQYF.

This clone was seen a single time. The chain employs TRBV10-2 and TRBJ2-1, with 8 bases fitting TRBD2. This CDR3 is 15 amino acids long. V lost 7 bases and J lost 0; bases outside the gene matches: 5. CDR1 and CDR2 (germline): WSHSY, SAAADI. The CDR3 loop reads CASKSGSNSYNEQFF. The CDR3 DNA sequence: TGCGCCAGCAAAAGCGGGAGTAACTCCTACAATGAGCAGTTCTTC.

In this sample, this clone turned up many times. The chain is built from TRBV30 and TRBJ2-3; the match to TRBD2 covers 11 bases. The germline gives CDR1 GTSNPN, CDR2 SVGIG (reference sequence). Trimming took 1 base from V and 4 from J; bases not matched to a gene: 7. The CDR3 has 16 residues. This chain's CDR3 is CAWSGRLAGGPDTQYF. The CDR3 DNA reads TGTGCCTGGAGTGGGCGGCTAGCGGGAGGACCAGATACGCAGTATTTT.

The chain has TRBV4-2 and TRBJ2-1; 10 positions match TRBD2. This CDR3 region has 17 residues. Germline CDR1 reads LGHNA; CDR2 reads YNFKEQ. V was clipped by 0 bases and J by 3 bases; unmatched bases: 5. CDR3 sequence: CASSQDGVAGGYNEQFF. DNA of the CDR3: TGTGCCAGCAGCCAAGATGGGGTAGCGGGAGGCTACAATGAGCAGTTCTTC.

Details on this clone: Within the sample, other DNA sequences also encode this same CDR3. J is TRBJ2-1 and V is TRBV5-1; D may be TRBD1 (6 bases). This CDR3 has 14 residues. Trimming removed 0 bases at V and 6 bases at J, with 10 bases between. Germline values: CDR1 SGHRS, CDR2 YFSETQ. This CDR3 reads CASSLVLGGNEQFF. DNA for the CDR3: TGCGCCAGCAGCTTGGTGTTAGGGGGCAATGAGCAGTTCTTC.

The J gene is TRBJ2-7, the V gene TRBV19; 8 bases agree with TRBD1. V lost 3 bases and J lost 4; bases outside the gene matches: 11. This CDR3 contains 16 residues. Germline CDR1 and CDR2: LNHDA and SQIVND (reference sequence). In nucleotides, the CDR3 is TGTGCCAGTAGTATTAATTGGCGGACAGGGTCATACGAGCAGTACTTC. Protein sequence: CASSINWRTGSYEQYF.

This clone was seen only a few times. This rearrangement joins TRBV5-8 to TRBJ2-1; 10 bases match TRBD2. Germline CDR1 SGHTS, CDR2 YDEGEE. There are 17 residues in the CDR3. The trim removed 4 bases at V and 10 bases at J, leaving 17 bases unmatched. The CDR3 nucleotides read TGTGCCAGCAGCCGGTCATTGTGGCCTAGCGGGAGCCGGGAGCAGTTCTTC. Protein: CASSRSLWPSGSREQFF.

This chain connects TRBV28 to TRBJ2-7, with 8 bases fitting TRBD2. The V gene's germline CDR1 is MDHEN and CDR2 SYDVKM. The CDR3 runs 14 residues. Germline trimming cut 6 bases from V and 7 bases from J; bases unmatched to any gene: 11. CDR3: CASRPGLGLGEQYF. The CDR3 DNA reads as TGTGCCAGCAGGCCGGGACTAGGGTTGGGTGAGCAGTACTTC.

The gene calls are TRBV10-3 and TRBJ2-3, with D possibly matching TRBD2 (6 bases). Germline V lookup: CDR1 ENHRY, CDR2 SYGVKD. The CDR3 totals 14 residues. Deletions cut 10 bases from V and 3 bases from J, with 17 bases between. The CDR3 coding sequence is TGTGCCACCAAATCCGGGGGAGATACAGATACGCAGTATTTT. Protein product: CATKSGGDTDTQYF.

The V gene is TRBV6-6, the J gene TRBJ1-2; a possible D gene is TRBD1 (5 bases). This CDR3 is built from 15 residues. V dropped 1 base and J dropped 6 bases, with 15 bases sitting between them. Germline V CDR1 and CDR2: MNHNY, SVGAGI (reference sequence). The CDR3 DNA sequence: TGTGCCAGCAGTTACTTCTCAGGGCACCAGAATGGCTACACCTTC. As protein: CASSYFSGHQNGYTF.

This clone has a count of ten or more. The rearrangement uses TRBV7-2 and TRBJ2-2; 10 positions agree with TRBD1. V lost 5 bases and J lost 5; bases outside the gene matches: 5. The CDR3 has 15 amino acids. Germline CDR1 SGHTA, CDR2 FQGNSA. CDR3 bases: TGTGCCAGCAGCCTGACAGGGGGCGTGACCGGGGAGCTGTTTTTT. This sequence encodes CASSLTGGVTGELFF.

V usage is TRBV2 and J usage is TRBJ2-5; 7 bases line up with TRBD2. Germline V gene lookup returns CDR1 SNHLY and CDR2 FYNNEI. CDR3 size: 14 residues. V shed 5 bases and J 5 bases; nucleotides not matched to a gene: 8. The chain's CDR3 is CASSREGIGETQYF. The DNA of the CDR3 is TGTGCCAGCAGTAGGGAGGGCATCGGGGAGACCCAGTACTTC. The whole variable domain, remainder taken from reference TRBV2 and TRBJ2-5, is EPEVTQTPSHQVTQMGQEVILRCVPISNHLYFYWYRQILGQKVEFLVSFYNNEISEKSEIFDDQFSVERPDGSNFTLKIRSTKLEDSAMYFCASSREGIGETQYFGPGTRLLVL.

Here the CDR3 DNA reads TGTGCCAGCAGCTTGACGGGAGGGCCATACGAGCAGTACTTC. Encoded protein: CASSLTGGPYEQYF. The chain combines TRBV5-4 with TRBJ2-7, with 8 nucleotides matching TRBD2. The CDR3 contains 14 residues. The V segment lost 1 base and the J segment 4 bases; nucleotides outside the gene matches: 4. CDR1 and CDR2 (germline): SGHNT, YYREEE (reference sequence).

V usage is TRBV28 and J usage is TRBJ1-2; a weak D match, TRBD1 (5 bases). V shed 3 bases and J shed 7 bases, with 6 bases lying between them. This CDR3 has 11 residues. Germline values: CDR1 MDHEN, CDR2 SYDVKM. This CDR3 is CASSFQGGYTF. The CDR3 DNA follows: TGTGCCAGCAGTTTCCAGGGTGGCTACACCTTC.

This chain links TRBV10-3 with TRBJ2-5; the D gene is possibly TRBD2 (5 bases). Trimming took off 0 bases at V and 7 bases at J, with 12 bases between the two ends. The CDR3 is made up of 14 amino acids. Germline V gene sequence: CDR1 ENHRY, CDR2 SYGVKD. The CDR3 here is CAISESALGGTQYF. CDR3 sequence (DNA): TGTGCCATCAGTGAGTCGGCTCTTGGAGGGACCCAGTACTTC.

The gene calls are TRBV18 and TRBJ1-1, with 10 bases matching TRBD1. The CDR3 runs 16 residues. V dropped 3 bases and J dropped 4; count of bases not matched to a gene: 8. Germline V gene lookup returns CDR1 KGHSH and CDR2 LQKENI. DNA of the CDR3: TGTGCCAGCTCACCCGGGACAGGGGTCGTCGGCACTGAAGCTTTCTTT. Its translation: CASSPGTGVVGTEAFF. Together with reference TRBV18 and TRBJ1-1, the CDR3 gives the full variable domain: NAGVMQNPRHLVRRRGQEARLRCSPMKGHSHVYWYRQLPEEGLKFMVYLQKENIIDESGMPKERFSAEFPKEGPSILRIQQVVRGDSAAYFCASSPGTGVVGTEAFFGQGTRLTVV.

This clone has ten or more counts. This chain's CDR3 is CASSLDLGETQYF. The CDR3 nucleotides are TGTGCCAGCAGCTTAGATCTGGGTGAGACCCAGTACTTC. This rearrangement joins TRBV11-2 to TRBJ2-5; D unresolved. The CDR3 sequence is 13 residues long. Trimming removed 0 bases from V and 5 bases from J, with 7 bases in between. Germline V gene data show CDR1 as SGHAT and CDR2 as FQNNGV.

About this clone itself: This sample also contains other DNA sequences that code for the same CDR3. This rearrangement joins TRBV2 to TRBJ2-2; 11 bases agree with TRBD2. This CDR3 has 15 residues. Germline values: CDR1 SNHLY, CDR2 FYNNEI. V trimming: 2 bases; J trimming: 7 bases; junction bases outside the gene matches: 3. The DNA of the CDR3 is TGTGCCAGCAGTGAACTAGCGGGAGGAGTCGGGGAGCTGTTTTTT. It is translated as CASSELAGGVGELFF.

The chain is built from TRBV5-4 and TRBJ1-6; D ambiguous. There are 17 residues in the CDR3. Trimming shortened V by 4 bases and J by 14 bases, and 28 bases separated the two germline ends. CDR1 SGHNT and CDR2 YYREEE come from the germline V gene (reference sequence). CDR3 DNA: TGTGCCAGCAGCGTGAATGGAGGTGTAGGTCCTTTGTCAACCCTCCACTTT. Amino acids: CASSVNGGVGPLSTLHF.

This chain uses TRBV19 with TRBJ2-3; 11 bases agree with TRBD1. Germline V CDR1 and CDR2: LNHDA, SQIVND (reference sequence). Losses at the gene ends were 3 bases for V and 6 bases for J; bases not matched to a gene: 8. CDR3 length: 16 residues. CDR3 coding DNA: TGTGCCAGTAGTATCCTACCGGGACAGGGGGGTGATACGCAGTATTTT. Translation gives CASSILPGQGGDTQYF.

CDR3: CASNQYISGNTIYF. CDR3 nucleotides: TGTGCCAGCAACCAATATATCTCTGGAAACACCATATATTTT. The gene calls are TRBV7-9 and TRBJ1-3; D not resolved. Germline V gene lookup returns CDR1 SEHNR and CDR2 FQNEAQ (reference sequence). V was shortened by 7 bases and J by 0 bases, with 10 bases between the two germline ends. The CDR3 loop spans 14 amino acids.